A single sample gave rise to the 30 T cell receptor beta chains below, sequenced in a study of T cell responses to AZD1222 COVID-19 vaccine. Method: immunoSEQ multiplex PCR; TCRdb's copy keeps in-frame clones and lacks some. The sample has 150,000 to 200,000 clones; just under 95% are singletons. The sample here was peripheral blood, taken on day 0 of AZD1222 vaccination. The receptors were sampled from an adult in good health.

The V gene is TRBV2, the J gene TRBJ2-7; D is ambiguous. The CDR3 extends over 11 amino acids. Germline V gene sequence: CDR1 SNHLY, CDR2 FYNNEI. V was trimmed by 5 bases and J by 4 bases, leaving 6 bases between them. DNA of the CDR3: TGTGCCAGCAGTCAGCTTTACGAGCAGTACTTC. This translates into CASSQLYEQYF. Full variable domain (remainder filled in from reference TRBV2 and TRBJ2-7): EPEVTQTPSHQVTQMGQEVILRCVPISNHLYFYWYRQILGQKVEFLVSFYNNEISEKSEIFDDQFSVERPDGSNFTLKIRSTKLEDSAMYFCASSQLYEQYFGPGTRLTVT.

This clone was seen just once. The J gene is TRBJ2-2, the V gene TRBV7-9; D unresolved. Trimming took off 5 bases at V and 6 bases at J, with 13 bases between the two ends. Germline V gene data show CDR1 as SEHNR and CDR2 as FQNEAQ (reference sequence). The CDR3 runs to 14 residues. The chain's CDR3 is CASSPDPSAGELFF. CDR3 nucleotide sequence: TGTGCCAGCAGCCCAGACCCGAGCGCCGGGGAGCTGTTTTTT.

This clone appeared once. This chain uses TRBV27 with TRBJ1-1; D remains ambiguous. The CDR3 is 13 amino acids. Germline CDR1 reads MNHEY; CDR2 reads SMNVEV (reference sequence). V lost 6 bases and J 2 bases, leaving 10 bases between the germline ends. CDR3 region: CASSARRNTEAFF. The CDR3 DNA follows: TGTGCCAGCAGCGCCCGGCGAAACACTGAAGCTTTCTTT.

This clone was detected a few times. This chain links TRBV11-1 with TRBJ2-1, with a possible D match to TRBD2 (6 bases). Germline assignment: CDR1 SGHAT and CDR2 FQDESV (reference sequence). The CDR3 consists of 11 residues. Trimming left V 5 bases short and J 10 bases short, with 9 bases between. The CDR3 DNA reads TGTGCCAGCAGCGGAGGGTGGGAGCAGTTCTTC. Residues: CASSGGWEQFF.

The rearrangement links TRBV5-1 to TRBJ1-1; 9 bases agree with TRBD1. CDR1 and CDR2 (germline): SGHRS, YFSETQ. After removal of 1 base from V and 7 bases from J, the junction contained 8 bases not matched to a gene. This CDR3 is built from 15 residues. The CDR3: CASSLFPGQGGEAFF. The CDR3 nucleotides read TGCGCCAGCAGCTTGTTCCCGGGACAGGGCGGTGAAGCTTTCTTT. Full variable domain (remainder filled in from reference TRBV5-1 and TRBJ1-1): KAGVTQTPRYLIKTRGQQVTLSCSPISGHRSVSWYQQTPGQGLQFLFEYFSETQRNKGNFPGRFSGRQFSNSRSEMNVSTLELGDSALYLCASSLFPGQGGEAFFGQGTRLTVV.

The chain is built from TRBV5-6 and TRBJ1-6; 7 nucleotides line up with TRBD1. The CDR3 runs to 14 residues. V lost 2 bases and J lost 10; bases outside the gene matches: 6. Germline V CDR1 and CDR2: SGHDT, YYEEEE. CDR3 bases: TGTGCCAGCAGCTTCGCCAGGGGGGACTCACCCCTCCACTTT. Translated: CASSFARGDSPLHF.

J is TRBJ1-2 and V is TRBV6-2 or TRBV6-3, with D unclear. The CDR3 has 14 amino acids. V gave up 2 bases and J gave up 7 bases, with 14 bases separating them. Germline V CDR1 and CDR2: MNHEY, SVGEGT. The CDR3 loop reads CASSYGPAGLGYTF. In DNA form, the CDR3 reads TGTGCCAGCAGTTACGGGCCAGCGGGCCTTGGCTACACCTTC.

The V and J genes are TRBV2 and TRBJ2-6; D uncertain. V was pared by 7 bases and J by 1 base, with 5 bases between. The germline V gene encodes CDR1 SNHLY and CDR2 FYNNEI. CDR3 length: 13 amino acids. The CDR3 DNA sequence: TGTGCCAGCACCAAGTCTGGGGCCAACGTCCTGACTTTC. Protein: CASTKSGANVLTF.

The gene calls are TRBV11-2 and TRBJ2-1, with 7 bases aligning to TRBD2. Germline-derived CDR1 and CDR2 are SGHAT and FQNNGV. The CDR3 is 14 residues long. The ends lost 5 bases at V and 3 bases at J; junction bases unmatched: 4. The CDR3 DNA reads TGTGCCAGCAGCCCGCGGGGGAGCTACAATGAGCAGTTCTTC. Translated: CASSPRGSYNEQFF.

The rearrangement uses TRBV5-1 and TRBJ2-7; TRBD1 matches 8 bases. Germline values: CDR1 SGHRS, CDR2 YFSETQ. Losses at the gene ends were 4 bases for V and 5 bases for J; bases not matched to a gene: 8. The CDR3 totals 14 residues. DNA for the CDR3: TGCGCCAGCAGCCCGACAGGGGATAAGGACGAGCAGTACTTC. This encodes CASSPTGDKDEQYF.

The chain employs TRBV21-1 and TRBJ1-5. TRBV21-1 counts as a pseudogene. There are 14 residues in the CDR3. The CDR3 reads CASSTSVSNQPQHF. The CDR3 DNA reads TGTGCCAGCAGCACTAGTGTGAGCAATCAGCCCCAGCATTTT.

The chain recombines TRBV29-1 with TRBJ1-1; 7 bases are shared with TRBD1. J gave up 0 bases and V 7 bases, and 5 bases lay outside the gene matches. The CDR3 runs to 13 residues. Germline loops: CDR1 SQVTM, CDR2 ANQGSEA. The CDR3 nucleotides are TGCAGCGCCTCCGGGACAGTGAACACTGAAGCTTTCTTT. Translation gives CSASGTVNTEAFF.

J is TRBJ2-7 and V is TRBV18; maybe TRBD2 (5 bases). CDR3 length equals 13 residues. The V end was cut by 0 bases, the J end by 3 bases, with 6 bases between. Germline values: CDR1 KGHSH, CDR2 LQKENI. The CDR3 region is CASSPPDYYEQYF. As DNA, the CDR3 is TGTGCCAGCTCACCACCCGACTACTACGAGCAGTACTTC.

The CDR3 DNA is TGTGCCAGCAGCCAATCCGGGGGGCCTTTGTCGCCCTACAATGAGCAGTTCTTC. This codes for CASSQSGGPLSPYNEQFF. This rearrangement joins TRBV4-2 to TRBJ2-1; tentative D call: TRBD2 (7 bases). The germline V and J ends were trimmed by 2 bases and 2 bases, with 19 bases remaining between them. There are 18 residues in the CDR3. CDR1 is LGHNA, CDR2 YNFKEQ, per germline.

V and J are TRBV30 and TRBJ2-2; possible D gene TRBD1, 5 bases. Trimming took off 2 bases at V and 1 base at J, with 8 bases between the two ends. The germline V gene has CDR1 GTSNPN and CDR2 SVGIG (reference sequence). CDR3 length: 14 amino acids. CDR3 coding DNA: TGTGCCTGGAGTCAGGGCTGGAACACCGGGGAGCTGTTTTTT. It encodes CAWSQGWNTGELFF.

Only a few counts were recorded for this clone. The rearrangement joins TRBV7-7 to TRBJ2-2; D may be TRBD1 (5 bases). The CDR3 consists of 16 residues. V lost 4 bases and J 2 bases, leaving 14 bases between the germline ends. The germline V gene encodes CDR1 SSHAT and CDR2 FNYEAQ (reference sequence). CDR3 in amino acids: CASSSNVGRNTGELFF. CDR3 nucleotide sequence: TGTGCCAGCAGCTCCAACGTGGGGCGAAACACCGGGGAGCTGTTTTTT.

V and J are TRBV9 and TRBJ2-7; possibly TRBD1 for D (6 bases). In germline, CDR1 is SGDLS, CDR2 YYNGEE. Trimming left V 0 bases short and J 0 bases short, with 10 bases between. The CDR3 is 15 residues long. This CDR3 is CASSVGGQPSYEQYF. DNA of the CDR3: TGTGCCAGCAGCGTAGGGGGGCAGCCCTCCTACGAGCAGTACTTC.

The V gene is TRBV3-1 (or the pseudogene TRBV3-2), the J gene TRBJ1-2, with 7 positions matching TRBD1. The germline V gene has CDR1 LGHDT and CDR2 YNNKEL (reference sequence). V trimming: 0 bases; J trimming: 8 bases; junction bases outside the gene matches: 3. The CDR3 covers 13 residues. As DNA, the CDR3 is TGTGCCAGCAGCCAAGATGACAGGGACGGCTACACCTTC. Translated, it gives CASSQDDRDGYTF.

As DNA, the CDR3 is TGTGCCAGCAGGGGGGAGGGAAACACCATATATTTT. This codes for CASRGEGNTIYF. The V and J genes are TRBV12-3 or TRBV12-4 and TRBJ1-3; D is perhaps TRBD1 (5 bases). CDR3 length: 12 residues. Trimming pared 6 bases from V and 4 bases from J, leaving 7 bases between.

V usage is TRBV7-9 and J usage is TRBJ1-4; D is unclear. The V end lost 5 bases, the J end lost 8 bases, and 21 bases lay between the germline ends. Per germline, CDR1 SEHNR and CDR2 FQNEAQ (reference sequence). CDR3 length equals 16 residues. The CDR3 loop is CASSLPFVGEGEKLFF. CDR3 DNA sequence: TGTGCCAGCAGCCTACCATTTGTCGGGGAGGGAGAAAAACTGTTTTTT.

This rearrangement joins TRBV7-8 to TRBJ2-3; 10 bases fit TRBD2. This CDR3 spans 15 amino acids. The V gene end was trimmed by 5 bases and the J gene end by 3 bases; junction bases not matched to a gene: 5. Germline assignment: CDR1 SGHVS and CDR2 FQNEAQ. As DNA, the CDR3 is TGTGCCAGCAGCCCCAGCGGGGGGGTAACAGATACGCAGTATTTT. This translates into CASSPSGGVTDTQYF.

The gene calls are TRBV7-9 and TRBJ1-2, with D possibly TRBD1 on 5 matching bases. The V end was cut by 5 bases, the J end by 6 bases, with 10 bases between. Germline V gene sequence: CDR1 SEHNR, CDR2 FQNEAQ (reference sequence). The CDR3 consists of 12 residues. The CDR3 DNA reads TGTGCCAGCAGCGCCGACAGAGATGGCTACACCTTC. Residues: CASSADRDGYTF.

The chain carries TRBV2 and TRBJ1-2; 9 nucleotides agree with TRBD1. J gave up 5 bases and V 6 bases, and 4 bases lay outside the gene matches. The CDR3 length is 13 residues. Germline CDR1 and CDR2: SNHLY and FYNNEI. CDR3 protein: CASRGTGRYGYTF. CDR3 in DNA: TGTGCCAGCAGGGGGACAGGGAGGTATGGCTACACCTTC.

This clone has just a few counts. The chain is built from TRBV12-5 and TRBJ1-3; D perhaps matches TRBD1 (5 bases). Germline CDR1 LGHNT, CDR2 FRNRAP. The CDR3 sequence is 12 residues long. V was trimmed by 4 bases and J by 7 bases, leaving 8 bases between them. The DNA for the CDR3 is TGTGCTAGTGGTTCAGGGTTCAACACCATATATTTT. It encodes CASGSGFNTIYF.

The chain is built from TRBV6-5 and TRBJ1-1; possible D gene TRBD1, 5 bases. The ends were cut back, 2 bases at V and 0 bases at J, with 10 bases in the middle. CDR1 is MNHEY and CDR2 is SVGAGI in the germline V gene. The CDR3 is made up of 15 amino acids. The chain's CDR3 is CASSYGQGVNTEAFF. The CDR3 DNA reads TGTGCCAGCAGTTACGGCCAGGGCGTGAACACTGAAGCTTTCTTT.

The chain combines TRBV19 with TRBJ1-5, with a possible D match to TRBD1 (5 bases). In germline, CDR1 is LNHDA, CDR2 SQIVND (reference sequence). This CDR3 comprises 13 residues. V was trimmed by 3 bases and J by 11 bases, leaving 14 bases between them. CDR3 coding DNA: TGTGCCAGTAGTATCGGGCATCTGGGGGCCCAGCATTTT. Protein: CASSIGHLGAQHF.

The chain couples TRBV12-5 to TRBJ2-7; D not certain. This CDR3 is built from 16 residues. Trimming stripped 0 bases from V and 1 base from J, with 13 bases between. Per the germline V gene, CDR1 is LGHNT and CDR2 is FRNRAP. The CDR3 reads CASGLVLGRISYEQYF. The CDR3, as DNA: TGTGCTAGTGGTTTGGTACTTGGCCGGATATCCTACGAGCAGTACTTC.

V usage is TRBV19 and J usage is TRBJ2-7; weak D call: TRBD2 (6 bases). This CDR3 spans 15 amino acids. From germline, CDR1 is LNHDA and CDR2 SQIVND (reference sequence). Trimming removed 3 bases from V and 1 base from J, with 13 bases in between. DNA of the CDR3: TGTGCCAGTAGTATGGGAACGGGGACTTCCTACGAGCAGTACTTC. It specifies CASSMGTGTSYEQYF.

CDR3 region: CASSRFEGPYEQYF. DNA of the CDR3: TGTGCCAGCAGCCGCTTTGAGGGCCCCTACGAGCAGTACTTC. The chain couples TRBV7-2 to TRBJ2-7; weak D call: TRBD2 (5 bases). Germline V CDR1 and CDR2: SGHTA, FQGNSA. CDR3 length: 14 residues. Between the trimmed V and J ends, which lost 5 bases and 2 bases, there was a span of 13 bases.

The CDR3 sequence: CASRTGTSPNEQFF. Written as DNA, the CDR3 is TGTGCCAGCAGAACCGGGACTAGCCCAAATGAGCAGTTCTTC. The rearrangement links TRBV11-1 to TRBJ2-1, with 9 nucleotides matching TRBD2. This CDR3 has 14 amino acids. The germline V gene encodes CDR1 SGHAT and CDR2 FQDESV (reference sequence). Unmatched junction bases numbered 7, after V lost 6 bases and J lost 7 bases.